This passage covers 3 T cell receptor beta chains from one sample sequenced in a study of Graves' ophthalmopathy and Graves' hyperthyroidism. For repertoire sequencing, the TCR beta CDR3 regions were amplified from RNA transcripts. Second-round multiplex PCR came after first-round RT-PCR with HTBI primers. A single record per CDR3 protein comes from TCRdb applying MiXCR to the multiplex PCR reads. The table includes hundreds of thousands of distinct CDR3 sequences, 22% detected once. The specimen sequenced was peripheral blood. These receptors originate from a woman aged 18-29 years with stable Graves' hyperthyroidism. Some clones in this sample may be carry-over from other donors' samples.

The sample holds one count of this clonotype. The rearrangement uses TRBV12-3 or TRBV12-4 and TRBJ1-1; D is uncertain. V was pared by 5 bases and J by 3 bases, with 10 bases between. The CDR3 is 13 amino acids. CDR3 in amino acids: CASSRLWDTEAFF. The CDR3 nucleotides read TGTGCCAGCAGTCGCCTATGGGACACTGAAGCTTTCTTT.

This clonotype was counted at least ten times. The chain uses TRBV7-9 and TRBJ2-5, with 13 bases fitting TRBD2. V lost 5 bases and J lost 5; bases outside the gene matches: 5. The germline CDR1 and CDR2 sequences are SEHNR and FQNEAQ (reference sequence). This CDR3 contains 15 residues. The CDR3 spells CASSLTSGRAETQYF. The CDR3 bases are TGTGCCAGCAGCCTTACTAGCGGGAGGGCGGAGACCCAGTACTTC.

This clonotype has a count of ten or more. This chain uses TRBV12-3 or TRBV12-4 with TRBJ1-1; no clear D. V shed 6 bases and J shed 0 bases, with 17 bases lying between them. CDR3 length equals 16 residues. The CDR3 spells CASRRTARNMNTEAFF. The CDR3 DNA is TGTGCCAGCAGGAGGACCGCCCGTAACATGAACACTGAAGCTTTCTTT.